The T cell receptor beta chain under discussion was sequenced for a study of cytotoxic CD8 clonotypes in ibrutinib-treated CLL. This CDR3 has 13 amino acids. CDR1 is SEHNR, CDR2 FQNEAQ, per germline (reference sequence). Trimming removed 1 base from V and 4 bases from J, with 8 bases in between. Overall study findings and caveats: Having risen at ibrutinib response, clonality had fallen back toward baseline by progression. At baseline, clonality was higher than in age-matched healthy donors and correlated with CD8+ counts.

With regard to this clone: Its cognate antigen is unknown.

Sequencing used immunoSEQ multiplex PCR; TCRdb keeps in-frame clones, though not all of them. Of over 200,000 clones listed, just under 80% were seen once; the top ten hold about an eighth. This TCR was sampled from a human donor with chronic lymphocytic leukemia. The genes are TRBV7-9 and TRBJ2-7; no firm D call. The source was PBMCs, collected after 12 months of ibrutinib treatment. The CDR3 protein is CASSLVSGYEQYF. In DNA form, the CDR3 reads TGTGCCAGCAGCTTAGTCTCCGGGTACGAGCAGTACTTC.